This T cell receptor beta chain was captured by sequencing in a study of blood T cell repertoires in COVID-19. Trimming took 0 bases from V and 8 from J, leaving 10 bases between them. CDR1 is LGHDT and CDR2 is YNNKEL in the germline V gene (reference sequence). The CDR3 has 14 amino acids. The data were produced by immunoSEQ multiplex PCR, yet TCRdb's version contains in-frame clones alone and is incomplete. The top ten clones hold roughly 2% of a sample with a few hundred thousand clones, around 87% of them seen once. This receptor was obtained from a middle-aged man in a cohort exposed to, infected with or recovered from COVID-19 (not recorded which). The rearrangement uses TRBV3-1 (or the pseudogene TRBV3-2) and TRBJ1-4; tentative D call: TRBD1 (5 bases). The sample was PBMCs or T cells enriched from blood (not recorded which). The DNA of the CDR3 is TGTGCCAGCAGCCAAGATGCGGGGGTAGAAAAACTGTTTTTT. Amino acid sequence: CASSQDAGVEKLFF.